One and the same sample provided the 23 T cell receptor beta chains below, sequenced in a study of control samples from healthy donors and cancer patients. TCRdb's copy holds only in-frame clones and misses some; the assay was immunoSEQ multiplex PCR. The sample consists of 60,000 to 85,000 clones, 85% to 95% of them appearing once. The specimen was blood. The receptor source for this set is a woman aged 55 to 70 in good health.

The chain links TRBV5-6 to TRBJ2-5; D may correspond to TRBD1 or TRBD2 (5 bases each). CDR1 SGHDT and CDR2 YYEEEE come from the germline V gene. The CDR3 is made up of 16 amino acids. V lost 0 bases to trimming and J lost 5 bases, with 17 bases between them. CDR3 sequence: CASSLAGTQGWETQYF. The DNA of the CDR3 is TGTGCCAGCAGCTTGGCTGGGACCCAGGGTTGGGAGACCCAGTACTTC.

The rearrangement uses TRBV5-4 and TRBJ2-7; 10 nucleotides agree with TRBD1. Germline V gene lookup returns CDR1 SGHNT and CDR2 YYREEE (reference sequence). V dropped 4 bases and J dropped 3; count of bases not matched to a gene: 7. This CDR3 has 15 residues. This CDR3 reads CASSGTGEHGYEQYF. The CDR3, as DNA: TGTGCCAGCAGCGGGACAGGGGAGCACGGCTACGAGCAGTACTTC.

This chain joins TRBV5-1 and TRBJ2-2; possibly TRBD1 for D (5 bases). Germline CDR1 reads SGHRS; CDR2 reads YFSETQ. CDR3 size: 15 residues. Trimming took off 4 bases at V and 2 bases at J, with 12 bases between the two ends. CDR3 loop: CASSLWGGNTGELFF. As DNA, the CDR3 is TGCGCCAGCAGCCTTTGGGGCGGTAACACCGGGGAGCTGTTTTTT.

J is TRBJ2-7 and V is TRBV27; D might be TRBD1 (5 bases). CDR1 is MNHEY, CDR2 SMNVEV, per germline (reference sequence). The length of the CDR3 is 16 residues. V shed 3 bases and J shed 0 bases, with 15 bases lying between them. The CDR3 loop is CASSFLIDSLSYEQYF. CDR3 sequence (DNA): TGTGCCAGCAGTTTTCTCATAGACAGCCTCTCCTACGAGCAGTACTTC.

The chain combines TRBV7-9 with TRBJ1-6; TRBD1 matches at 7 bases. Trimming cost V 1 base and J 7 bases; bases outside gene matches: 1. The CDR3 is 14 residues long. CDR1 is SEHNR and CDR2 is FQNEAQ in the germline V gene (reference sequence). The CDR3 bases are TGTGCCAGCAGCTTAGGGGACAGCAATTCACCCCTCCACTTT. This translates into CASSLGDSNSPLHF.

The chain employs TRBV5-1 and TRBJ2-3; the match to TRBD1 covers 7 bases. The CDR3 is made up of 16 amino acids. Trimming at V came to 4 bases and at J to 0 bases, leaving 8 bases not matched to a gene. Germline values: CDR1 SGHRS, CDR2 YFSETQ. The CDR3 here is CASSRRTGASTDTQYF. The CDR3 nucleotides read TGCGCCAGCAGCAGAAGGACAGGAGCTAGCACAGATACGCAGTATTTT.

The chain carries TRBV6-2 or TRBV6-3 and TRBJ2-7, with D possibly matching TRBD1 (6 bases). The CDR3 has 15 residues. V was shortened by 2 bases and J by 2 bases, with 13 bases between the two germline ends. Germline loops: CDR1 MNHEY, CDR2 SVGEGT. CDR3: CASSYGRGFTYEQYF. The CDR3 DNA is TGTGCCAGCAGTTACGGCAGGGGATTCACCTACGAGCAGTACTTC.

This chain links TRBV7-9 with TRBJ2-5; TRBD1 matches at 12 bases. CDR1 and CDR2 from the germline V gene are SEHNR and FQNEAQ (reference sequence). The length of the CDR3 is 16 residues. With 0 bases clipped from V and 3 bases from J, the junction kept 2 bases outside the gene matches. In nucleotides, the CDR3 is TGTGCCAGCAGCTTAGCGGGACAGGGGGCGAAAGAGACCCAGTACTTC. This encodes CASSLAGQGAKETQYF.

V usage is TRBV5-6 and J usage is TRBJ2-5; tentatively, D is TRBD2 (5 bases). CDR1 and CDR2 (germline): SGHDT, YYEEEE. V gave up 0 bases and J gave up 6 bases, with 12 bases separating them. This CDR3 is built from 14 residues. CDR3 region: CASSLELRGKTQYF. The CDR3 region has the DNA TGTGCCAGCAGCTTGGAGCTTCGGGGAAAGACCCAGTACTTC.

CDR3 loop: CASSPRNSLNYEQYF. The CDR3 DNA sequence: TGTGCCAGCAGTCCACGAAACAGCCTTAACTACGAGCAGTACTTC. This sequence joins TRBV28 and TRBJ2-7; D is unclear. V lost 5 bases and J lost 3, with 17 bases in between. Germline V gives CDR1 MDHEN, CDR2 SYDVKM. The CDR3 runs to 15 residues.

The chain is built from TRBV5-4 and TRBJ2-3, with D hard to call. V gave up 2 bases and J gave up 5 bases, with 6 bases separating them. This CDR3 spans 12 amino acids. Germline V gene sequence: CDR1 SGHNT, CDR2 YYREEE (reference sequence). The CDR3 nucleotides are TGTGCCAGCAGCTTATTAGAAGATACGCAGTATTTT. It translates to CASSLLEDTQYF.

V usage is TRBV27 and J usage is TRBJ2-7; D is unclear. Trimming pared 5 bases from V and 3 bases from J, leaving 11 bases between. The CDR3 has 13 residues. Germline CDR1 reads MNHEY; CDR2 reads SMNVEV (reference sequence). Here the CDR3 reads CASSPNPLYEQYF. The CDR3 bases are TGTGCCAGCAGTCCCAACCCGCTCTACGAGCAGTACTTC.

This clone was recorded only once. V and J are TRBV13 and TRBJ2-2; D remains ambiguous. CDR1 is PRHDT and CDR2 is FYEKMQ in the germline V gene (reference sequence). Deletions cut 4 bases from V and 0 bases from J, with 12 bases between. This CDR3 is 16 amino acids long. CDR3 bases: TGTGCCAGCAGCTCGAGCCAAGCCCCGAACACCGGGGAGCTGTTTTTT. Protein: CASSSSQAPNTGELFF.

Comment on this clone: The same CDR3 is also encoded by other DNA sequences in this sample. The V call is TRBV7-8, the J call TRBJ2-7; D gene uncertain. The V end was cut by 0 bases, the J end by 3 bases, with 9 bases between. This CDR3 spans 14 amino acids. The germline CDR1 and CDR2 sequences are SGHVS and FQNEAQ. This CDR3 is CASSLAGSSYEQYF. Written as DNA, the CDR3 is TGTGCCAGCAGCTTAGCGGGCAGCAGCTACGAGCAGTACTTC.

J is TRBJ1-1 and V is TRBV10-3; D unresolved. V dropped 7 bases and J dropped 13 bases, with 16 bases sitting between them. The CDR3 is 11 amino acids. CDR1 and CDR2 (germline): ENHRY, SYGVKD. The CDR3 loop reads CAIIGSSSIFF. In DNA, the CDR3 is TGTGCCATCATAGGCAGCTCCTCAATTTTCTTT.

The chain joins TRBV18 to TRBJ2-7, with 9 bases identical to TRBD2. Germline CDR1 and CDR2: KGHSH and LQKENI. V was clipped by 3 bases and J by 4 bases; unmatched bases: 10. The CDR3 runs 16 residues. For the CDR3, the DNA is TGTGCCAGCTCACCGCGCGGGCCGGGACTAGCTTACGAGCAGTACTTC. As protein: CASSPRGPGLAYEQYF.

V and J are TRBV24-1 and TRBJ2-7, with TRBD2 matching 11 bases. The CDR3 contains 16 residues. Trimming took 3 bases from V and 0 from J; bases not matched to a gene: 3. Per the germline V gene, CDR1 is KGHDR and CDR2 is SFDVKD. This CDR3 reads CATSDTTSGSSYEQYF. DNA of the CDR3: TGTGCCACCAGTGATACCACTAGCGGGAGCTCCTACGAGCAGTACTTC.

The V gene is TRBV6-5, the J gene TRBJ1-5, with D possibly being TRBD1 (6 bases). There are 13 residues in the CDR3. Trimming left V 6 bases short and J 4 bases short, with 10 bases between. Germline CDR1 MNHEY, CDR2 SVGAGI. The CDR3 nucleotides read TGTGCCAGCAGCATTGGACAGAATCAGCCCCAGCATTTT. Its translation: CASSIGQNQPQHF.

This clone appeared once. J is TRBJ2-7 and V is TRBV28; D is undetermined. Per germline, CDR1 MDHEN and CDR2 SYDVKM. Trimming took 8 bases from V and 3 from J, leaving 14 bases between them. This CDR3 is built from 13 residues. The CDR3 DNA is TGTGCCAGCTACGACACGACCCACTACGAGCAGTACTTC. Residues: CASYDTTHYEQYF.

This chain joins TRBV2 and TRBJ1-5; D not certain. The V gene lost 4 bases and the J gene lost 4 bases, with 11 bases spanning the gap. Germline V CDR1 and CDR2: SNHLY, FYNNEI. The CDR3 runs to 14 residues. For the CDR3, the DNA is TGTGCCAGCAGTGGTTCGGACCGGAATCAGCCCCAGCATTTT. This encodes CASSGSDRNQPQHF.

The chain has TRBV11-2 and TRBJ1-5; the match to TRBD1 covers 8 bases. The CDR3 runs to 14 residues. CDR1 and CDR2 from the germline V gene are SGHAT and FQNNGV. J gave up 6 bases and V 3 bases, and 4 bases lay outside the gene matches. The CDR3 reads CASSFQGAFQPQHF. The CDR3 DNA reads as TGTGCCAGCAGCTTCCAGGGGGCTTTTCAGCCCCAGCATTTT.

V is TRBV7-2 and J is TRBJ2-1, with 9 bases lining up with TRBD2. V was clipped by 1 base and J by 8 bases; unmatched bases: 6. Per the germline V gene, CDR1 is SGHTA and CDR2 is FQGNSA. The CDR3 length is 15 residues. The CDR3 region has the DNA TGTGCCAGCAGCTTAGGGACTAGCGATTGGGATGAGCAGTTCTTC. It yields the protein CASSLGTSDWDEQFF.

The V gene is TRBV19, the J gene TRBJ2-1; D unclear. The CDR3 has 13 amino acids. The germline V gene encodes CDR1 LNHDA and CDR2 SQIVND (reference sequence). V was trimmed by 5 bases and J by 1 base, leaving 6 bases between them. The chain's CDR3 is CASSFGSYNEQFF. DNA for the CDR3: TGTGCCAGTAGTTTCGGGTCCTACAATGAGCAGTTCTTC.